A selection of T cell receptor beta chains follows, all from one sample in a study of low-dose radiotherapy and immunotherapy resistance in tumors. TCRdb reprocessed the reads via MiXCR and lists one record per CDR3 protein. The table includes over 70,000 distinct CDR3 sequences, more than 25% detected once. The source was PBMCs, collected before treatment. These receptors all stem from a female donor with ovarian cancer. Each CDR3 is given with its conserved first and last residue. D genes are given only for firm matches. Size values are once, few and many counts, or a class for expanded clones, and some rows have none.

clone_size,v_call,j_call,d_call,cdr3_aa,cdr3_nt
many,TRBV5-4,TRBJ2-7,TRBD2,CASSSDGTSYYEQYF,TGTGCCAGCAGCTCGGATGGGACTAGCTATTACGAGCAGTACTTC
many,TRBV3-1,TRBJ1-1,-,CASRTSRNTEAFF,TGTGCCAGTAGGACTTCCCGGAACACTGAAGCTTTCTTT
many,TRBV7-9,TRBJ1-2,TRBD1,CASSTTGTGTNYGYTF,TGTGCCAGCAGCACTACAGGGACAGGTACTAACTATGGCTACACCTTC
few,TRBV4-1,TRBJ2-7,TRBD2,CASSQDSGSSYEQYF,TGCGCCAGCAGCCAAGACAGCGGGAGCTCCTACGAGCAGTACTTC
many,TRBV14,TRBJ2-7,-,CASSQRVRWIGSYEQYF,TGTGCCAGCAGCCAACGGGTTAGGTGGATAGGCTCCTACGAGCAGTACTTC
many,TRBV7-2,TRBJ2-3,TRBD2,CASSLGGGRRITDTQYF,TGTGCCAGCAGCTTAGGCGGCGGGAGGAGAATCACAGATACGCAGTATTTT
-,TRBV9,TRBJ2-1,-,CASSVDGTVADEQFF,TGTGCCAGCAGCGTAGATGGGACAGTAGCGGATGAGCAGTTCTTC
many,TRBV28,TRBJ1-3,-,CASSPPFSGNTIYF,TGTGCCAGCAGTCCACCATTCTCTGGAAACACCATATATTTT
many,TRBV6-5,TRBJ1-5,-,CASSPGHGNQPQHF,TGTGCCAGCAGCCCGGGCCATGGGAATCAGCCCCAGCATTTT
many,TRBV2,TRBJ2-5,-,CASRDLGSETQYF,TGTGCCAGCAGAGACCTGGGATCGGAGACCCAGTACTTC
-,TRBV5-6,TRBJ2-5,TRBD1,CASSGGQETQYF,TGTGCCAGCAGCGGGGGACAGGAGACCCAGTACTTC
-,TRBV6-6,TRBJ2-7,TRBD1,CASSYSGGTYEQYF,TGTGCCAGCAGTTACTCAGGGGGCACCTACGAGCAGTACTTC
many,TRBV27,TRBJ2-4,-,CASSLGGRGIQYF,TGTGCCAGCAGTTTAGGGGGAAGGGGCATTCAGTACTTC
many,TRBV12-3/TRBV12-4,TRBJ2-2,-,CASGFGAGELFF,TGTGCCAGCGGTTTCGGTGCCGGGGAGCTGTTTTTT
many,TRBV5-6,TRBJ2-3,-,CASSSGLGTDTQYF,TGTGCCAGCAGCTCCGGATTAGGCACAGATACGCAGTATTTT
-,TRBV5-3,TRBJ2-1,TRBD1,CASSLQGAPRDEQFF,TGTGCCAGCAGCTTACAGGGGGCGCCGCGGGATGAGCAGTTCTTC
medium-sized,TRBV10-2,TRBJ1-5,-,CASSESGLNQPQHF,TGCGCCAGCAGTGAGTCGGGATTGAATCAGCCCCAGCATTTT
many,TRBV28,TRBJ2-4,-,CASSLKPSYQYF,TGTGCCAGCAGTTTAAAACCCTCGTATCAGTACTTC
-,TRBV12-3/TRBV12-4,TRBJ2-1,-,CASSLEVPYEQFF,TGTGCCAGCAGTTTAGAGGTCCCGTACGAGCAGTTCTTC
many,TRBV20-1,TRBJ1-2,-,CSALLQGRNYGYTF,TGCAGTGCCCTGCTTCAGGGGCGAAACTATGGCTACACCTTC
many,TRBV27,TRBJ2-1,-,CASSMTSRYNEQFF,TGTGCCAGCAGTATGACATCACGCTACAATGAGCAGTTCTTC
many,TRBV5-1,TRBJ2-7,-,CASSLQGSYEQYF,TGCGCCAGCAGCTTGCAGGGTAGCTACGAGCAGTACTTC
-,TRBV5-4,TRBJ2-1,-,CASSSLRASYNEQFF,TGTGCCAGCAGCTCACTCAGAGCCTCCTACAATGAGCAGTTCTTC
many,TRBV6-2/TRBV6-3,TRBJ1-2,TRBD1,CASSLRAGTGDNGYTF,TGTGCCAGCAGTTTACGAGCCGGGACAGGGGACAATGGCTACACCTTC
-,TRBV2,TRBJ2-7,TRBD2,CASSDRTSDYEQYF,TGTGCCAGCAGTGACAGGACTAGCGACTACGAGCAGTACTTC
many,TRBV28,TRBJ2-3,TRBD2,CASSSGRASTDTQYF,TGTGCCAGCAGTTCCGGGAGGGCTAGCACAGATACGCAGTATTTT
many,TRBV7-6,TRBJ1-5,-,CASSLAADNQPQHF,TGTGCCAGCAGCTTAGCGGCAGACAATCAGCCCCAGCATTTT
many,TRBV9,TRBJ2-1,TRBD2,CASSVAAGAGYNEQFF,TGTGCCAGCAGCGTAGCGGCGGGAGCGGGGTACAATGAGCAGTTCTTC
once,TRBV6-1,TRBJ2-3,-,CASSTKRQGGTQYF,TGTGCCAGCAGTACCAAACGACAGGGAGGTACGCAGTATTTT
many,TRBV4-1,TRBJ2-1,TRBD2,CASSLLGLVSDEQFF,TGCGCCAGCAGCCTCCTGGGACTAGTTAGTGATGAGCAGTTCTTC
-,TRBV29-1,TRBJ2-7,TRBD1,CSGKQGVGEQYF,TGCAGCGGAAAACAGGGGGTTGGGGAGCAGTACTTC
many,TRBV10-3,TRBJ2-5,TRBD1,CAINRGARETQYF,TGTGCCATAAACAGGGGCGCGCGCGAGACCCAGTACTTC
-,TRBV10-3,TRBJ1-1,TRBD1,CAIRMGQGVSSNTEAFF,TGTGCCATCAGGATGGGACAGGGGGTGTCCTCGAACACTGAAGCTTTCTTT
many,TRBV15,TRBJ2-5,TRBD2,CATTQGLAGTQETQYF,TGTGCCACCACCCAGGGTCTAGCGGGGACCCAAGAGACCCAGTACTTC
many,TRBV19,TRBJ2-2,TRBD1,CASNPPGGWTGELFF,TGTGCCAGTAACCCGCCAGGGGGCTGGACCGGGGAGCTGTTTTTT
-,TRBV4-3,TRBJ2-2,TRBD1,CASSPLGTGNTGELFF,TGCGCCAGCAGCCCCTTGGGGACAGGGAACACCGGGGAGCTGTTTTTT
few,TRBV12-3/TRBV12-4,TRBJ2-7,-,CASSLGFPRPGRGYEQYF,TGTGCCAGCAGCCTCGGGTTCCCCCGTCCGGGCCGAGGCTACGAGCAGTACTTC
-,TRBV4-3,TRBJ2-3,-,CASSPPGYDTQYF,TGCGCCAGCAGCCCCCCAGGGTACGATACGCAGTATTTT
-,TRBV7-2,TRBJ1-3,-,CASSLRGAENTIYF,TGTGCCAGCAGCTTAAGGGGAGCCGAAAACACCATTTATTTT
-,TRBV30,TRBJ2-6,-,CAWSADWGSSGANVLTF,TGTGCCTGGAGCGCTGATTGGGGGTCTTCTGGGGCCAACGTCCTGACTTTC
many,TRBV29-1,TRBJ2-3,TRBD2,CSVETSGRGDTQYF,TGCAGCGTGGAGACTAGCGGGAGGGGAGATACGCAGTATTTT
-,TRBV11-1,TRBJ2-7,-,CASRSGTYEQYF,TGTGCCAGCAGATCGGGAACCTACGAGCAGTACTTC
many,TRBV20-1,TRBJ1-2,TRBD1,CSAEFGQVPLF,TGCAGTGCCGAATTCGGACAGGTCCCCCTCTTC
once,TRBV6-8,TRBJ2-3,TRBD2,CASSYSGGFEDTQYF,TGTGCCAGCAGTTATTCCGGGGGGTTCGAAGATACGCAGTATTTT
many,TRBV20-1,TRBJ2-3,TRBD2,CSASRGLAGAAWDTQYF,TGCAGTGCTTCGAGGGGACTAGCGGGCGCCGCTTGGGATACGCAGTATTTT
once,TRBV6-8,TRBJ1-2,TRBD1,CASSTTGHIGYTF,TGTGCCAGCAGCACGACAGGGCATATTGGCTACACCTTC
many,TRBV7-9,TRBJ2-3,TRBD2,CASSLPPRLAGYTDTQYF,TGTGCCAGCAGCTTACCACCTCGGCTAGCGGGATACACAGATACGCAGTATTTT
-,TRBV9,TRBJ2-1,TRBD2,CASSVGLAGKTSYNEQFF,TGTGCCAGCAGCGTGGGACTAGCGGGCAAGACCTCCTACAATGAGCAGTTCTTC
-,TRBV28,TRBJ1-2,-,CASSSPGGANYGYTF,TGTGCCAGCAGTTCCCCCGGGGGAGCTAACTATGGCTACACCTTC
many,TRBV20-1,TRBJ2-5,-,CSASRQGRETQYF,TGCAGTGCTAGTCGGCAGGGTAGGGAGACCCAGTACTTC
many,TRBV6-2/TRBV6-3,TRBJ1-2,TRBD1,CASSLPGQGAHGYTF,TGTGCCAGCAGTCTCCCGGGACAGGGGGCTCATGGCTACACCTTC
few,TRBV20-1,TRBJ2-1,-,CSASFPAPTDNEQFF,TGCAGTGCTAGTTTCCCCGCTCCTACCGACAATGAGCAGTTCTTC
-,TRBV28,TRBJ2-7,-,CASSLLTGDYEQYF,TGTGCCAGCAGTTTGTTAACAGGAGACTACGAGCAGTACTTC
-,TRBV2,TRBJ1-1,-,CASTKTPGGSTEAFF,TGTGCCAGCACCAAAACCCCGGGGGGAAGCACTGAAGCTTTCTTT
-,TRBV28,TRBJ1-4,TRBD1,CASSLRQGREKLFF,TGTGCCAGCAGCCTTAGACAGGGACGGGAAAAACTGTTTTTT